The 6 T cell receptor beta chains below all came from one sample that was sequenced in a study of shared clonotypes between healthy human individuals. TCRdb's table, derived via immunoSEQ multiplex PCR, lists solely in-frame clones and lacks some. The table has some 2 million clones, roughly 94% seen once. Sequenced sample: naive CD4+ T cells sorted from blood. Indicated subset: CD45RA+ positively selected. Source of these receptors: a man between 18 and 35 years old in good health.

Turning to this clone: In the same sample, other DNA sequences code for this CDR3. The chain recombines TRBV28 with TRBJ1-4, with D perhaps matching TRBD1 (5 bases). V dropped 6 bases and J dropped 3 bases, with 11 bases sitting between them. From germline, CDR1 is MDHEN and CDR2 SYDVKM. This CDR3 has 14 amino acids. CDR3 DNA: TGTGCCAGCAGCCCCGGGGGGGCTAATGAAAAACTGTTTTTT. It codes for CASSPGGANEKLFF.

As for this clone: At the DNA level, this CDR3 is encoded by other sequences in the same sample as well. The chain is built from TRBV7-9 and TRBJ1-6; D is undetermined. The CDR3 covers 12 residues. Trimming left V 1 base short and J 9 bases short, with 4 bases between. Per germline, CDR1 SEHNR and CDR2 FQNEAQ (reference sequence). CDR3: CASSLGGSPLHF. CDR3 DNA: TGTGCCAGCAGCTTAGGAGGTTCACCCCTCCACTTT.

The chain joins TRBV5-6 to TRBJ1-1, with D unclear. Trimming removed 4 bases at V and 0 bases at J, with 10 bases between. This CDR3 is 14 amino acids long. Germline-derived CDR1 and CDR2 are SGHDT and YYEEEE. The DNA for the CDR3 is TGTGCCAGCAGCGTAGCTCTGATGAACACTGAAGCTTTCTTT. Translation gives CASSVALMNTEAFF.

This sequence joins TRBV7-9 and TRBJ2-2, with unresolved D. Germline-derived CDR1 and CDR2 are SEHNR and FQNEAQ (reference sequence). V was trimmed by 5 bases and J by 5 bases, leaving 9 bases between them. The CDR3 is 13 residues long. The CDR3 coding sequence is TGTGCCAGCAGCCTAGATACAACCGGGGAGCTGTTTTTT. Translating it yields CASSLDTTGELFF.

CDR3 nucleotide sequence: TGTGCCAGCAGCTTACTAGCGGGAGAAGGTGTCCACGAGCAGTACTTC. It yields the protein CASSLLAGEGVHEQYF. The chain has TRBV5-6 and TRBJ2-7; 11 bases are a match to TRBD2. CDR1 and CDR2 (germline): SGHDT, YYEEEE. This CDR3 region has 16 residues. V shed 2 bases, J shed 5 bases, and the junction held 9 bases outside the gene matches.

This clone has just a few counts. This sequence joins TRBV19 and TRBJ1-2, with D possibly TRBD1 on 5 matching bases. V gave up 4 bases and J gave up 0 bases, with 12 bases separating them. This CDR3 has 15 residues. The V gene's germline CDR1 is LNHDA and CDR2 SQIVND (reference sequence). CDR3 nucleotide sequence: TGTGCCAGTAGTACAACCGGGACGACTAACTATGGCTACACCTTC. This gives the protein CASSTTGTTNYGYTF.